The 8 T cell receptor beta chains below were found in one sample sequenced in a study of blood T cell repertoires in COVID-19. Assay: immunoSEQ multiplex PCR; the TCRdb copy retains only in-frame clones and omits some. The sample includes 250,000 or so clones, approximately 84% of them seen just once. The specimen sequenced was PBMCs or T cells enriched from blood (not recorded which). The receptors here all came from a middle-aged man who had recovered from COVID-19.

The V and J genes are TRBV7-9 and TRBJ1-6, with D possibly matching TRBD1 (6 bases). From germline, CDR1 is SEHNR and CDR2 FQNEAQ (reference sequence). Trimming took 3 bases from V and 7 from J, leaving 10 bases between them. The CDR3 loop spans 14 amino acids. The DNA of the CDR3 is TGTGCCAGCAGCTTCGAGGACAGAAATTCACCCCTCCACTTT. Its translation: CASSFEDRNSPLHF.

The chain employs TRBV4-1 and TRBJ2-1; tentatively, D is TRBD1 (6 bases). Deletions cut 1 base from V and 0 bases from J, with 13 bases between. The CDR3 runs to 17 residues. Germline CDR1 MGHRA, CDR2 YSYEKL. The CDR3 protein is CASSQVAGQSSYNEQFF. Written as DNA, the CDR3 is TGCGCCAGCAGCCAAGTTGCAGGACAGAGCTCCTACAATGAGCAGTTCTTC.

This clone was counted between two and nine times. V is TRBV6-6 and J is TRBJ1-1; 11 positions agree with TRBD1. Germline CDR1 is MNHNY and CDR2 is SVGAGI (reference sequence). This CDR3 comprises 17 residues. Trimming cost V 5 bases and J 1 base; bases outside gene matches: 9. Here the CDR3 DNA reads TGTGCCAGCAGTCCCCGGCCGGGACAGGGGGGGAACACTGAAGCTTTCTTT. Its protein is CASSPRPGQGGNTEAFF.

The genes are TRBV6-1 and TRBJ1-6; 11 bases agree with TRBD1. The CDR3 extends over 16 amino acids. V was pared by 4 bases and J by 9 bases, with 8 bases of the junction left unmatched. The V gene's germline CDR1 is MNHNS and CDR2 SASEGT. The CDR3 DNA reads as TGTGCCAGCAGTGCCCCCACCGGGACAGGGGGTTCACCCCTCCACTTT. It codes for CASSAPTGTGGSPLHF.

The chain has TRBV10-1 and TRBJ1-3; TRBD1 might be the D (5 bases). The germline CDR1 and CDR2 sequences are WNHNN and SYGVQD (reference sequence). With 4 bases removed from V and 1 base from J, the gap between germline ends came to 8 bases. This CDR3 is built from 14 residues. The CDR3: CASSAKGSGNTIYF. In DNA, the CDR3 is TGCGCCAGCAGTGCCAAGGGGTCTGGAAACACCATATATTTT.

Only a few counts were recorded for this clone. The chain uses TRBV7-9 and TRBJ2-1; TRBD2 matches 7 bases. The CDR3 is 14 residues long. The V gene's germline CDR1 is SEHNR and CDR2 FQNEAQ (reference sequence). Germline trimming cut 3 bases from V and 10 bases from J; bases unmatched to any gene: 9. The CDR3 DNA sequence: TGTGCCAGCAGCTTCCTAGCGGTGGGGCTGGAGCAGTTCTTC. Residues: CASSFLAVGLEQFF.

The CDR3 sequence is CASSLFVSAAAYNSPLHF. The DNA for the CDR3 is TGTGCCAGCAGCTTATTTGTCAGCGCGGCAGCATATAATTCACCCCTCCACTTT. The chain is built from TRBV7-2 and TRBJ1-6; D is undetermined. Trimming left V 2 bases short and J 4 bases short, with 18 bases between. Germline V lookup: CDR1 SGHTA, CDR2 FQGNSA. The CDR3 loop spans 18 amino acids.

There are many counts of this clone. The DNA of the CDR3 is TGTGCCAGCAGCCCGGGGACTAGGCGGGCCGGGGAGCTGTTTTTT. This codes for CASSPGTRRAGELFF. The J gene is TRBJ2-2, the V gene TRBV7-6, with TRBD2 matching over 8 bases. V lost 5 bases to trimming and J lost 6 bases; unmatched junction nucleotides: 8. The CDR3 runs 15 residues. Germline CDR1 reads SGHVS; CDR2 reads FNYEAQ.